The sequence of this T cell receptor (beta chain) was determined in a study of graft-versus-host responses after intestinal transplantation. Study summary: Induction with anti-thymocyte globulin, then tacrolimus and steroids for around three years, was given to all recipients.

A note on this clone: Its antigen is not identified.

The study's findings and limits: High graft-versus-host to host-versus-graft clonal ratios were seen in allografts of patients with graft-donor T cell macrochimerism. GvH clones detected in recipient marrow included some appearing first in ileum or blood.

Produced via immunoSEQ multiplex PCR; TCRdb's table is partial and in-frame only. The sample carries about 98,000 clones, roughly 87% recorded once. This CDR3 is 13 amino acids long. Germline assignment: CDR1 LNHDA and CDR2 SQIVND (reference sequence). V dropped 5 bases and J dropped 10; count of bases not matched to a gene: 3. This material consisted of unstimulated CD8+ T cells sorted from spleen or lymph node cells, taken before intestinal transplant. The chain has TRBV19 and TRBJ1-6; TRBD1 aligns across 9 bases. The clonotype originates from a human donor who received an intestinal transplant. The CDR3 sequence: CASSLQGASPLHF. CDR3 bases: TGTGCCAGTAGTCTACAGGGGGCCTCACCCCTCCACTTT. Using reference TRBV19 and TRBJ1-6 for the parts outside the CDR3, the full variable domain is DGGITQSPKYLFRKEGQNVTLSCEQNLNHDAMYWYRQDPGQGLRLIYYSQIVNDFQKGDIAEGYSVSREKKESFPLTVTSAQKNPTAFYLCASSLQGASPLHFGNGTRLTVT.